Below are 22 T cell receptor beta chains sequenced from a single sample in a study of PD-1 blockade in classical Hodgkin lymphoma. Time point defined: cycle 4 day 1 (C4D1), after five to seven weeks of nivolumab. All trial patients relapsed after autologous stem cell transplantation. The repertoire was sequenced with immunoSEQ multiplex PCR; TCRdb's copy has only in-frame clones and lacks some. The repertoire has approximately 96,000 clones, just over 90% of them found once; the top ten carry just under 2%. This sample comprised peripheral blood mononuclear cells (PBMCs), obtained before the fourth cycle of nivolumab. These receptor sequences come from a human donor with classical Hodgkin lymphoma.

The chain carries TRBV7-3 and TRBJ1-3, with a tentative D call TRBD1 (5 bases). CDR1 and CDR2 from the germline V gene are SGHTA and FQGTGA. Trimming cost V 8 bases and J 4 bases, with 12 bases left between them. The CDR3 runs 13 residues. The CDR3 protein is CASASGPGNTIYF. CDR3 coding DNA: TGTGCCAGCGCCTCAGGGCCAGGAAACACCATATATTTT.

This clone appeared once. The CDR3 DNA reads TGTGCCAGCAGCACTCAACGGCGACAGCTAAACTATGGCTACACCTTC. This translates into CASSTQRRQLNYGYTF. The V call is TRBV7-8, the J call TRBJ1-2, with D tentatively TRBD1 (5 bases). Trimming removed 5 bases at V and 2 bases at J, with 18 bases between. The CDR3 is made up of 16 amino acids. From germline, CDR1 is SGHVS and CDR2 FQNEAQ.

This clone was picked up one time. The V and J genes are TRBV29-1 and TRBJ2-1; D remains unclear. Germline V CDR1 and CDR2: SQVTM, ANQGSEA. The CDR3 is made up of 13 amino acids. V was clipped by 7 bases and J by 7 bases, with 17 bases between them. In DNA form, the CDR3 reads TGCAGCGCCGACCCTCGCGGCCTTAATGAGCAGTTCTTC. Translation gives CSADPRGLNEQFF.

The chain has TRBV25-1 and TRBJ1-3; a possible D gene is TRBD1 (5 bases). Per germline, CDR1 MGHDK and CDR2 SYGVNS. The CDR3 runs 16 residues. V lost 4 bases and J lost 0, with 13 bases in between. CDR3 sequence reads: CASSATTARSGNTIYF. Written as DNA, the CDR3 is TGTGCCAGCAGTGCTACGACAGCCCGCTCTGGAAACACCATATATTTT.

The rearrangement joins TRBV18 to TRBJ2-6; D is unclear. This CDR3 spans 17 amino acids. In germline, CDR1 is KGHSH, CDR2 LQKENI. Trimming stripped 4 bases from V and 0 bases from J, with 13 bases between. The CDR3 DNA follows: TGTGCCAGCTCACATGGTAGGTCCGGCTCTGGGGCCAACGTCCTGACTTTC. It translates to CASSHGRSGSGANVLTF.

The chain carries TRBV27 and TRBJ1-5, with 10 bases lining up with TRBD1. Germline values: CDR1 MNHEY, CDR2 SMNVEV (reference sequence). CDR3 size: 17 residues. Losses at the gene ends were 5 bases for V and 0 bases for J; bases not matched to a gene: 7. The CDR3 region has the DNA TGTGCCAGCAGTGACGGGGACAGGGGATATAGCAATCAGCCCCAGCATTTT. Its protein is CASSDGDRGYSNQPQHF.

This clone was seen once. The chain carries TRBV5-8 and TRBJ1-5; D not certain. CDR3 length equals 14 residues. Germline-derived CDR1 and CDR2 are SGHTS and YDEGEE. V lost 1 base to trimming and J lost 0 bases, with 5 bases between them. The CDR3 spells CASSLLISNQPQHF. The CDR3 DNA reads as TGTGCCAGCAGCTTGTTGATTAGCAATCAGCCCCAGCATTTT.

In this sample, this clone turned up once. V is TRBV7-6 and J is TRBJ2-7; D remains ambiguous. Trimming pared 1 base from V and 3 bases from J, leaving 7 bases between. CDR1 and CDR2 (germline): SGHVS, FNYEAQ. This CDR3 is 13 amino acids long. CDR3 residues: CASSLGPLYEQYF. CDR3 in DNA: TGTGCCAGCAGCTTAGGGCCCCTCTACGAGCAGTACTTC.

The V call is TRBV4-1, the J call TRBJ1-2; tentatively, D is TRBD1 (5 bases). The V gene lost 2 bases and the J gene lost 5 bases, with 12 bases spanning the gap. The germline V gene has CDR1 MGHRA and CDR2 YSYEKL. The CDR3 has 14 amino acids. As DNA, the CDR3 is TGCGCCAGCAGCCAACAAGACAGACGGTATGGCTACACCTTC. Translating gives CASSQQDRRYGYTF.

The rearrangement joins TRBV7-9 to TRBJ2-3; D is unclear. The germline V and J ends were trimmed by 5 bases and 0 bases, with 6 bases remaining between them. CDR3 size: 13 residues. CDR1 is SEHNR and CDR2 is FQNEAQ in the germline V gene (reference sequence). The CDR3 loop is CASSHASTDTQYF. The CDR3 region has the DNA TGTGCCAGCAGCCACGCTAGCACAGATACGCAGTATTTT.

The chain is built from TRBV6-4 and TRBJ2-1; 9 positions match TRBD1. V gave up 5 bases and J gave up 2 bases; unmatched junction bases: 4. The CDR3 contains 15 residues. Looked up from germline, CDR1 is MRHNA and CDR2 is SNTAGT. The CDR3 loop is CASSPGQGTYNEQFF. The CDR3 region has the DNA TGTGCCAGCAGTCCGGGACAGGGAACCTACAATGAGCAGTTCTTC.

The chain joins TRBV6-1 to TRBJ1-1; no clear D gene. The CDR3 is made up of 13 amino acids. Germline V gene sequence: CDR1 MNHNS, CDR2 SASEGT. V dropped 4 bases and J dropped 3 bases, with 9 bases sitting between them. For the CDR3, the DNA is TGTGCCAGCAGTGGAGGGCCGGACACTGAAGCTTTCTTT. Protein product: CASSGGPDTEAFF.

This clone was detected only once. The chain carries TRBV29-1 and TRBJ1-5; possibly TRBD1 for D (6 bases). This CDR3 region has 15 residues. Germline lookup yields CDR1 SQVTM and CDR2 ANQGSEA. Trimming cost V 4 bases and J 0 bases, with 13 bases left between them. The CDR3 is CSVVQGTNSNQPQHF. The CDR3 nucleotides are TGCAGCGTTGTCCAGGGGACGAATAGCAATCAGCCCCAGCATTTT. Combining the CDR3 with reference TRBV29-1 and TRBJ1-5 gives the whole variable domain SAVISQKPSRDICQRGTSLTIQCQVDSQVTMMFWYRQQPGQSLTLIATANQGSEATYESGFVIDKFPISRPNLTFSTLTVSNMSPEDSSIYLCSVVQGTNSNQPQHFGDGTRLSIL.

J is TRBJ2-7 and V is TRBV5-1; 7 bases fit TRBD1. This CDR3 comprises 16 residues. The ends lost 2 bases at V and 2 bases at J; junction bases unmatched: 10. Germline CDR1 and CDR2: SGHRS and YFSETQ. CDR3 DNA: TGCGCCAGCAGCTTCGGTGACAGGGTTAGTACCTACGAGCAGTACTTC. The encoded protein is CASSFGDRVSTYEQYF.

The chain links TRBV5-1 to TRBJ2-1; D might be TRBD2 (5 bases). Germline V gene lookup returns CDR1 SGHRS and CDR2 YFSETQ. The CDR3 has 15 amino acids. Trimming removed 1 base from V and 2 bases from J, with 10 bases in between. The CDR3 spells CASSLTSRTYNEQFF. The CDR3 region has the DNA TGCGCCAGCAGCTTGACTAGTAGGACCTACAATGAGCAGTTCTTC.

J is TRBJ2-1 and V is TRBV29-1, with 9 bases identical to TRBD2. Germline V CDR1 and CDR2: SQVTM, ANQGSEA. With V trimmed by 6 bases and J by 4 bases, 7 bases remained unmatched. This CDR3 has 14 residues. The CDR3 region is CSVQTSGSYNEQFF. The CDR3 DNA sequence: TGCAGCGTCCAGACTAGCGGATCATACAATGAGCAGTTCTTC.

J is TRBJ2-5 and V is TRBV10-1; unclear D gene. Germline assignment: CDR1 WNHNN and CDR2 SYGVQD (reference sequence). This CDR3 has 17 amino acids. Trimming took 0 bases from V and 0 from J, leaving 14 bases between them. CDR3 in amino acids: CASSESGRGRYQETQYF. The CDR3 nucleotides read TGCGCCAGCAGTGAGTCGGGTCGCGGACGGTACCAAGAGACCCAGTACTTC.

The chain uses TRBV30 and TRBJ2-3, with TRBD1 identical over 10 bases. Losses at the gene ends were 5 bases for V and 5 bases for J; bases not matched to a gene: 7. Germline V gene sequence: CDR1 GTSNPN, CDR2 SVGIG (reference sequence). The CDR3 consists of 14 residues. The CDR3 here is CAWETGGGGDTQYF. Here the CDR3 DNA reads TGTGCCTGGGAGACAGGGGGCGGAGGAGATACGCAGTATTTT.

In DNA, the CDR3 is TGTGCCAGCAGCGTAGATCCTTCAGGGGCGGTGAACACTGAAGCTTTCTTT. This sequence encodes CASSVDPSGAVNTEAFF. The chain couples TRBV9 to TRBJ1-1; TRBD1 might be the D (6 bases). CDR1 is SGDLS, CDR2 YYNGEE, per germline. The CDR3 spans 17 residues. Trimming pared 0 bases from V and 0 bases from J, leaving 15 bases between.

This clone was counted a few times. The chain couples TRBV4-1 to TRBJ2-1; 7 bases fit TRBD2. Germline assignment: CDR1 MGHRA and CDR2 YSYEKL. This CDR3 is built from 19 residues. V gave up 1 base and J gave up 1 base; unmatched junction bases: 13. For the CDR3, the DNA is TGCGCCAGCAGCCAAGTGTTTTCGCATCGGGAGGTTTCCTACAATGAGCAGTTCTTC. This sequence encodes CASSQVFSHREVSYNEQFF.

The chain recombines TRBV28 with TRBJ1-1; D remains unclear. V was trimmed by 6 bases and J by 4 bases, leaving 9 bases between them. The CDR3 is 12 residues long. The germline V gene has CDR1 MDHEN and CDR2 SYDVKM. The CDR3 DNA reads TGTGCCAGCAGGGTAGGATCCACTGAAGCTTTCTTT. Encoded protein: CASRVGSTEAFF.

The CDR3 spells CASSQTGLAGGEGETQYF. CDR3 nucleotides: TGTGCCAGCAGTCAGACGGGACTAGCGGGAGGCGAAGGAGAGACCCAGTACTTC. V is TRBV28 and J is TRBJ2-5, with 15 bases aligning to TRBD2. The CDR3 extends over 18 amino acids. Germline-derived CDR1 and CDR2 are MDHEN and SYDVKM. V trimming: 5 bases; J trimming: 4 bases; junction bases outside the gene matches: 11. The whole variable domain, remainder taken from reference TRBV28 and TRBJ2-5, is DVKVTQSSRYLVKRTGEKVFLECVQDMDHENMFWYRQDPGLGLRLIYFSYDVKMKEKGDIPEGYSVSREKKERFSLILESASTNQTSMYLCASSQTGLAGGEGETQYFGPGTRLLVL.